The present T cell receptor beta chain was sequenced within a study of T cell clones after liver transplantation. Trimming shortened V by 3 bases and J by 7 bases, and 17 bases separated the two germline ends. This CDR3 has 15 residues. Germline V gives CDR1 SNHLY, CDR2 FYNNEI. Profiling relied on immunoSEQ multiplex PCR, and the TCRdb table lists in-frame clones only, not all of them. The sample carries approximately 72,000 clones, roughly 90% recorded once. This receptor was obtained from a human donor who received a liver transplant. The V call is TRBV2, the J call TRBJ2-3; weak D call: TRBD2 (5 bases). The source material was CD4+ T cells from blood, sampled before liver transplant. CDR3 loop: CASSDWSAGKNTQYF. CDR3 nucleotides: TGTGCCAGCAGTGATTGGTCTGCGGGCAAAAATACGCAGTATTTT.